This TCR beta chain was sequenced for a study of radiation and T cells in renal cell carcinoma. Study information: Nephrectomy followed 15 Gy stereotactic body radiation by 4 weeks.

Comment on this clone: As yet, its antigen is unknown.

The table came from immunoSEQ multiplex PCR; TCRdb's copy has only in-frame clones and leaves some out. The sample lists around 140,000 clones; about 87% were seen once. The time point denotes: baseline pretreatment blood. The treatment was: 15 Gy SBRT to primary tumor, nephrectomy 4 weeks later. General study points: No pretreatment tumor biopsies were available for baseline clonotypes.

Per the germline V gene, CDR1 is LGHNA and CDR2 is YSLEER. V lost 4 bases and J lost 5; bases outside the gene matches: 7. The CDR3 spans 17 residues. This TCR was recovered from a woman in her seventies with renal cell carcinoma. This sample comprised blood, obtained from a patient whose treatment included radiotherapy and nephrectomy. The V and J genes are TRBV4-3 and TRBJ2-5; 16 bases fit TRBD2. The CDR3 nucleotides are TGCGCCAGCAGCCCTGGGACTAGCGGGGGGGCCCGTGAGACCCAGTACTTC. Amino acids: CASSPGTSGGARETQYF.